This T cell receptor beta chain was observed in a study of blood T cell repertoires in COVID-19. Turning to the study itself: Sites in the United States, Italy and Spain provided acute and convalescent COVID-19 samples. PBMCs, B-cell-depleted T cells, or T cells provided the cDNA or gDNA that made up the material.

In the original processing: How many nucleated cells were present was estimated from reference gene primer amplification. The protocol was immunoSEQ multiplex PCR, while the TCRdb copy is restricted to in-frame clones and leaves out a portion. V and J calls plus clone size are reproduced from that table; the DNA served to infer D and trimming. The table records approximately 100,000 clones, 84% of them present only once. Per the germline V gene, CDR1 is SGDLS and CDR2 is YYNGEE. The CDR3 is made up of 14 amino acids. V lost 3 bases and J lost 7; bases outside the gene matches: 6. The receptor was derived from a woman aged 45 to 65 with acute or convalescent COVID-19. This rearrangement joins TRBV9 to TRBJ1-5, with 8 bases fitting TRBD1. Sequenced material: peripheral blood. Written as DNA, the CDR3 is TGTGCCAGCAGCGCCCAGGGGGCAGGGCAGCCCCAGCATTTT. It encodes CASSAQGAGQPQHF.